Below, 26 T cell receptor beta chains from the same sample are listed, as sequenced in a study of breast tumors, draining lymph nodes, adjacent tissues. Axillary draining lymph nodes of breast cancer patients supplied the node samples. TCRdb reanalysed the multiplex PCR reads using MiXCR and keeps one entry per CDR3 protein. In the table there are 200,000 to 250,000 distinct CDR3 sequences, 34% of which are singletons. Sequencing was done on a sample of axillary lymph node tissue. The receptors originated from a female donor with breast cancer. Some clones in this sample may be carry-over from other donors' samples.

This chain uses TRBV6-5 with TRBJ1-3, with a weak D call TRBD1 (5 bases). The germline V gene has CDR1 MNHEY and CDR2 SVGAGI. This CDR3 spans 14 amino acids. Deletions cut 5 bases from V and 4 bases from J, with 12 bases between. The CDR3: CASSPGPGGNTIYF. CDR3 bases: TGTGCCAGCAGTCCGGGGCCAGGGGGAAACACCATATATTTT.

In this sample, this clonotype turned up many times. The chain joins TRBV5-8 to TRBJ2-2; possibly TRBD1 for D (6 bases). This CDR3 spans 17 amino acids. The germline V gene has CDR1 SGHTS and CDR2 YDEGEE. Trimming cost V 2 bases and J 1 base, with 15 bases left between them. Here the CDR3 DNA reads TGTGCCAGCAGCTTAACGAACAGGGTCGAGAACACCGGGGAGCTGTTTTTT. It yields the protein CASSLTNRVENTGELFF.

This chain links TRBV7-7 with TRBJ2-5, with D unresolved. The CDR3 is made up of 11 amino acids. Germline values: CDR1 SSHAT, CDR2 FNYEAQ (reference sequence). The chain's CDR3 is CARPAQETQYF. In DNA form, the CDR3 reads TGTGCTAGGCCGGCTCAAGAGACCCAGTACTTC.

V is TRBV11-3 and J is TRBJ2-2; 10 bases are shared with TRBD2. CDR1 SGHNT and CDR2 YENEEA come from the germline V gene. This CDR3 spans 18 amino acids. J was trimmed by 0 bases and V by 1 base; bases with no gene match: 5. The CDR3: CASSLGPSGGPNTGELFF. CDR3 nucleotide sequence: TGTGCCAGCAGCTTAGGCCCTAGCGGGGGCCCGAACACCGGGGAGCTGTTTTTT.

This clonotype was seen ten or more times. The V call is TRBV7-8, the J call TRBJ1-2; 11 bases agree with TRBD1. CDR1 and CDR2 from the germline V gene are SGHVS and FQNEAQ. The V and J ends lost 1 base and 4 bases, in that order; junction bases with no gene match: 8. The CDR3 spans 17 residues. The CDR3 is CASSLDSGTGGRYGYTF. DNA of the CDR3: TGTGCCAGCAGCTTAGACTCTGGGACAGGGGGTCGCTATGGCTACACCTTC.

This clonotype was observed a handful of times. The chain joins TRBV20-1 to TRBJ2-3; 12 positions agree with TRBD2. This CDR3 contains 13 residues. Germline V gives CDR1 DFQATT, CDR2 SNEGSKA (reference sequence). Germline trimming cut 4 bases from V and 11 bases from J; bases unmatched to any gene: 7. The CDR3 DNA reads TGCAGTGCTAAAGGACTAGCGGGGTATGAGCAGTATTTT. Translating it yields CSAKGLAGYEQYF.

This clonotype occurred many times. The chain is built from TRBV2 and TRBJ2-7; D remains unclear. This CDR3 is 12 amino acids long. Germline V gene lookup returns CDR1 SNHLY and CDR2 FYNNEI. V shed 6 bases and J shed 1 base, with 7 bases lying between them. Written as DNA, the CDR3 is TGTGCCAGCAGGTTAAATTCCTACGAGCAGTACTTC. This translates into CASRLNSYEQYF. Using reference TRBV2 and TRBJ2-7 for the parts outside the CDR3, the full variable domain is EPEVTQTPSHQVTQMGQEVILRCVPISNHLYFYWYRQILGQKVEFLVSFYNNEISEKSEIFDDQFSVERPDGSNFTLKIRSTKLEDSAMYFCASRLNSYEQYFGPGTRLTVT.

In this sample, this clonotype turned up a few times. The V gene is TRBV18, the J gene TRBJ2-1; 8 bases are a match to TRBD2. The CDR3 is made up of 15 amino acids. Germline lookup yields CDR1 KGHSH and CDR2 LQKENI. Germline trimming cut 3 bases from V and 4 bases from J; bases unmatched to any gene: 5. CDR3 coding DNA: TGTGCCAGCTCACCTGCCAGCGGGGGTTACAATGAGCAGTTCTTC. Translation gives CASSPASGGYNEQFF. Variable domain in full (rest from reference TRBV18 and TRBJ2-1): NAGVMQNPRHLVRRRGQEARLRCSPMKGHSHVYWYRQLPEEGLKFMVYLQKENIIDESGMPKERFSAEFPKEGPSILRIQQVVRGDSAAYFCASSPASGGYNEQFFGPGTRLTVL.

This chain joins TRBV11-3 and TRBJ2-1; possible D gene TRBD1, 6 bases. The CDR3 length is 16 residues. CDR1 SGHNT and CDR2 YENEEA come from the germline V gene. With 1 base removed from V and 4 bases from J, the gap between germline ends came to 14 bases. CDR3 region: CASSLGWTEQYNEQFF. The CDR3 nucleotides read TGTGCCAGCAGCTTAGGCTGGACAGAGCAGTACAATGAGCAGTTCTTC. Complete variable domain (other parts from reference TRBV11-3 and TRBJ2-1): EAGVVQSPRYKIIEKKQPVAFWCNPISGHNTLYWYLQNLGQGPELLIRYENEEAVDDSQLPKDRFSAERLKGVDSTLKIQPAELGDSAVYLCASSLGWTEQYNEQFFGPGTRLTVL.

This chain joins TRBV6-5 and TRBJ2-1, with TRBD2 identical over 10 bases. Looked up from germline, CDR1 is MNHEY and CDR2 is SVGAGI. CDR3 length: 17 amino acids. With 5 bases clipped from V and 2 bases from J, the junction kept 9 bases outside the gene matches. This CDR3 reads CASSRKRGLAPYNEQFF. DNA for the CDR3: TGTGCCAGCAGTAGAAAACGGGGACTAGCGCCCTACAATGAGCAGTTCTTC.

Concerning this clonotype: The conserved phenylalanine or tryptophan is not found at the CDR3 terminus, so this likely reflects a read error. The DNA is omitted, as the CDR3 cannot be located on it reliably, and the CDR3 follows TCRdb's listing. The V call is TRBV16, the J call TRBJ2-5; TRBD1 is the table's D call, not checked against the DNA. The CDR3 adds up to 14 amino acids, both ends counted. Germline-derived CDR1 and CDR2 are KGHSY and FQNENV. The CDR3 here is CASSPRINKRPSTS.

This clonotype was found a few times. The chain carries TRBV7-9 and TRBJ2-1; possible D gene TRBD1, 5 bases. CDR1 SEHNR and CDR2 FQNEAQ come from the germline V gene (reference sequence). The V gene lost 3 bases and the J gene lost 10 bases, with 13 bases spanning the gap. This CDR3 spans 13 amino acids. CDR3: CASSLKSGPEQFF. CDR3 sequence (DNA): TGTGCCAGCAGCTTGAAATCAGGGCCCGAGCAGTTCTTC.

This clonotype was found many times. The V and J genes are TRBV24-1 and TRBJ2-3; unclear D gene. Germline CDR1 is KGHDR and CDR2 is SFDVKD. Between the trimmed V and J ends, which lost 0 bases and 1 base, there was a span of 4 bases. This CDR3 has 14 amino acids. The chain's CDR3 is CATSDLSGTDTQYF. In DNA form, the CDR3 reads TGTGCCACCAGTGATTTGAGCGGCACAGATACGCAGTATTTT.

The rearrangement uses TRBV7-9 and TRBJ2-5; D uncertain. Germline-derived CDR1 and CDR2 are SEHNR and FQNEAQ (reference sequence). The CDR3 has 11 amino acids. Trimming stripped 5 bases from V and 5 bases from J, with 6 bases between. CDR3 protein: CASSRMETQYF. CDR3 coding DNA: TGTGCCAGCAGCCGGATGGAGACCCAGTACTTC.

This clonotype was detected once. The chain recombines TRBV24-1 with TRBJ2-1; TRBD2 aligns across 12 bases. CDR1 and CDR2 from the germline V gene are KGHDR and SFDVKD. J lost 6 bases, V lost 5 bases, and 10 bases had no gene match. CDR3 size: 17 residues. The CDR3 is CATSARVGTSGLNEQFF. CDR3 sequence (DNA): TGTGCCACCAGTGCTAGAGTAGGGACTAGCGGGCTCAATGAGCAGTTCTTC.

There are many counts of this clonotype. The J gene is TRBJ1-4, the V gene TRBV6-5; 11 bases match TRBD1. V lost 6 bases and J lost 7; bases outside the gene matches: 10. Germline lookup yields CDR1 MNHEY and CDR2 SVGAGI. The CDR3 totals 16 residues. In DNA, the CDR3 is TGTGCCAGCAGCGCCGGACAGGGGGCCGTTGGTGAAAAACTGTTTTTT. Protein product: CASSAGQGAVGEKLFF.

This clonotype was counted at least ten times. This chain joins TRBV5-1 and TRBJ2-5, with 9 bases identical to TRBD1. Germline V gene sequence: CDR1 SGHRS, CDR2 YFSETQ. The junction had 3 bases not matched to a gene; V was cut back by 6 bases and J by 3 bases. The CDR3 is 13 amino acids. The CDR3 nucleotides are TGCGCCAGCACCGGACAGGGGAAAGAGACCCAGTACTTC. It codes for CASTGQGKETQYF.

The chain employs TRBV2 and TRBJ2-1; the D call may be TRBD1 or TRBD2 (5 bases each). The CDR3 has 15 residues. V was trimmed by 7 bases and J by 8 bases, leaving 21 bases between them. Germline CDR1 is SNHLY and CDR2 is FYNNEI. CDR3 sequence reads: CASKTRDVLIDEQFF. As DNA, the CDR3 is TGTGCCAGCAAGACAAGGGACGTTTTAATCGATGAGCAGTTCTTC.

To note about this clonotype: This could be a read error, since a much larger clone is one nucleotide away. The V and J genes are TRBV4-1 and TRBJ1-5; no clear D. The CDR3 has 16 amino acids. Germline V gene sequence: CDR1 MGHRA, CDR2 YSYEKL. CDR3 amino acids: CAGSQFFPQNNQPQHF. CDR3 nucleotide sequence: TGCGCCGGCAGCCAATTTTTCCCACAAAACAATCAGCCCCAGCATTTT.

This clonotype has only one observation. This rearrangement joins TRBV20-1 to TRBJ2-1, with 10 bases identical to TRBD1. The germline CDR1 and CDR2 sequences are DFQATT and SNEGSKA (reference sequence). The trim removed 0 bases at V and 8 bases at J, leaving 10 bases unmatched. The CDR3 contains 16 residues. In DNA, the CDR3 is TGCAGTGCTAGAGATGTCGACAGGGGGCTGATCTATGAGCAGTTCTTC. Its translation: CSARDVDRGLIYEQFF.

This clonotype came up many times. V is TRBV2 and J is TRBJ2-5, with D maybe TRBD1 (6 bases). CDR1 is SNHLY, CDR2 FYNNEI, per germline. The CDR3 length is 15 residues. Trimming shortened V by 6 bases and J by 7 bases, and 21 bases separated the two germline ends. CDR3 in amino acids: CASSQEQGSVGTQYF. For the CDR3, the DNA is TGTGCCAGCAGCCAGGAACAGGGCTCCGTCGGGACCCAGTACTTC.

The chain has TRBV29-1 and TRBJ1-1; D unclear. The germline V gene has CDR1 SQVTM and CDR2 ANQGSEA. V dropped 4 bases and J dropped 4 bases, with 7 bases sitting between them. CDR3 length: 11 residues. DNA for the CDR3: TGCAGCGTTGTTCGGAGCACTGAAGCTTTCTTT. Its translation is CSVVRSTEAFF.

This clonotype was recorded at least ten times. The rearrangement joins TRBV4-2 to TRBJ1-6; possible D gene TRBD1, 5 bases. Germline assignment: CDR1 LGHNA and CDR2 YNFKEQ. The CDR3 has 16 amino acids. Trimming stripped 4 bases from V and 5 bases from J, with 15 bases between. The CDR3 DNA sequence: TGTGCCAGCAGCCTACAAGATCGGGACGATAATTCACCCCTCCACTTT. Residues: CASSLQDRDDNSPLHF.

In its sample, this clonotype was seen many times. V gene TRBV5-1 combines with J gene TRBJ2-2; 10 bases agree with TRBD1. Germline V gives CDR1 SGHRS, CDR2 YFSETQ. V lost 4 bases, J lost 4 bases, and 7 bases stayed unmatched. The CDR3 covers 16 residues. The CDR3 sequence: CASSPTGGLGTGELFF. DNA for the CDR3: TGCGCCAGCAGCCCGACAGGGGGCTTGGGCACCGGGGAGCTGTTTTTT.

This clonotype has ten or more counts. The chain has TRBV3-1 and TRBJ2-3, with a weak D call TRBD2 (6 bases). V was shortened by 0 bases and J by 0 bases, with 19 bases between the two germline ends. The CDR3 consists of 19 residues. Germline assignment: CDR1 LGHDT and CDR2 YNNKEL (reference sequence). CDR3 coding DNA: TGTGCCAGCAGCCAAGATTGGTGGAGACTAGGGTCTAGCACAGATACGCAGTATTTT. Protein sequence: CASSQDWWRLGSSTDTQYF.

This clonotype has a count of ten or more. The V gene is TRBV4-2, the J gene TRBJ2-7; 10 positions match TRBD2. The J segment lost 5 bases and the V segment lost 1 base, leaving 5 bases of the junction unmatched. There are 15 residues in the CDR3. Germline loops: CDR1 LGHNA, CDR2 YNFKEQ. CDR3 in amino acids: CASSQVASGSNEQYF. The DNA for the CDR3 is TGTGCCAGCAGCCAAGTGGCTAGCGGGAGTAACGAGCAGTACTTC.